The source of this TCR beta chain is a study of control samples from healthy donors and cancer patients. There are 14 residues in the CDR3. Per the germline V gene, CDR1 is SGHRS and CDR2 is YFSETQ. J gave up 5 bases and V 4 bases, and 8 bases lay outside the gene matches. Clones were sequenced by immunoSEQ multiplex PCR, and TCRdb holds only the in-frame ones, with some missing. This table has tens of thousands of clones, less than 90% appearing once. The source material was PBMCs. The chain uses TRBV5-1 and TRBJ2-5; TRBD1 aligns across 7 bases. This receptor was identified in a woman aged 50 to 60 with colorectal cancer. DNA of the CDR3: TGCGCCAGCAGCGACGGACAGGACGGGGAGACCCAGTACTTC. Its translation is CASSDGQDGETQYF.